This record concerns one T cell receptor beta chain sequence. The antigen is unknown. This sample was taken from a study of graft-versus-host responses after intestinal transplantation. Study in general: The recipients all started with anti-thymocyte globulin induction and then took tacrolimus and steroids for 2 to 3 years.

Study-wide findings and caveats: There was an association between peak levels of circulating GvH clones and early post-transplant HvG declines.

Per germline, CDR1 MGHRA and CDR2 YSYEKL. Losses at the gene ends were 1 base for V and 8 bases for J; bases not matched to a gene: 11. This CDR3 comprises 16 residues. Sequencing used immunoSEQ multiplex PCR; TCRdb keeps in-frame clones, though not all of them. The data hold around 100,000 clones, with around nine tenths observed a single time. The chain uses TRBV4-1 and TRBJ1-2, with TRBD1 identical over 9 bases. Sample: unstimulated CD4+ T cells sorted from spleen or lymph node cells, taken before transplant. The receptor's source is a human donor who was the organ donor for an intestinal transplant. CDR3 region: CASSQVSGTGHRGYTF. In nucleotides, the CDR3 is TGCGCCAGCAGCCAAGTTAGTGGGACAGGGCATCGGGGCTACACCTTC.